The 31 T cell receptor beta chains given below trace back to one sample, sequenced in a study of molecular identifiers for immune sequencing clone quantification. TCRdb reanalysed the PCR reads using MiXCR and keeps one entry per CDR3 protein. The repertoire includes roughly 97,000 distinct CDR3 sequences, approximately 24% of them detected once, and approximately 0.91% sits in the top ten. The sample was naive CD8+ T cells from blood, with Jurkat cell RNA spiked in. Subset noted: FACS-sorted CD8+CD4-CCR7+CD45RA+ naive T cells. Every receptor here comes from a human donor in good health. Some libraries in this study had Jurkat cell RNA spiked in.

This clonotype was recorded at least ten times. The chain has TRBV3-2 and TRBJ2-7; TRBD2, the table's D call, lacks a check against the DNA. TRBV3-2 is a pseudogene locus. The CDR3 length is 12 residues. CDR3 sequence reads: CASRGGGYEQYF. The CDR3 nucleotides read TGTGCCAGCAGGGGCGGGGGGTACGAGCAGTACTTC.

This clonotype qualifies as medium-sized. The V call is TRBV5-1, the J call TRBJ2-3; D not resolved. The ends were cut back, 3 bases at V and 2 bases at J, with 1 base in the middle. Germline lookup yields CDR1 SGHRS and CDR2 YFSETQ. CDR3 size: 11 residues. CDR3 DNA: TGCGCCAGCAGCTACACAGATACGCAGTATTTT. Encoded protein: CASSYTDTQYF.

The table lists this clonotype with many counts. The chain has TRBV7-9 and TRBJ2-5; 10 nucleotides align to TRBD2. The germline gives CDR1 SEHNR, CDR2 FQNEAQ (reference sequence). Unmatched junction bases numbered 11, after V lost 5 bases and J lost 2 bases. CDR3 size: 17 residues. The DNA of the CDR3 is TGTGCCAGCAGCCAGGGTAGCGGGGGGCCTCGGCAAGAGACCCAGTACTTC. It translates to CASSQGSGGPRQETQYF.

This clonotype was seen only a few times. A clone one base away is much larger, so this may be a read error. The chain is built from TRBV6-5 and TRBJ2-3; 10 bases are a match to TRBD2. Germline loops: CDR1 MNHEY, CDR2 SVGAGI. This CDR3 spans 17 amino acids. The CDR3 coding sequence is TGTGCCAGCAGTTACTTCTCTAGCGGGAGATGGTCAGATATGCAGTATTTT. Its protein is CASSYFSSGRWSDMQYF.

Notes on this clonotype: A much larger clone lies a single base off, so this may be a read error. The V and J genes are TRBV7-2 and TRBJ2-1; D gene uncertain. Germline loops: CDR1 SGHTA, CDR2 FQGNSA. The CDR3 contains 13 residues. This chain's CDR3 is CASSLLRYNEQLF. CDR3 bases: TGTGCCAGCAGCTTACTCCGCTACAATGAGCAGCTCTTC.

Many counts were recorded for this clonotype. This chain connects TRBV4-3 to TRBJ1-5; D not certain. Germline-derived CDR1 and CDR2 are LGHNA and YSLEER. CDR3 length: 15 amino acids. V was trimmed by 0 bases and J by 2 bases, leaving 8 bases between them. The CDR3 protein is CASSQESYGNQPQHF. The CDR3 DNA follows: TGCGCCAGCAGCCAAGAGTCCTACGGCAATCAGCCCCAGCATTTT.

Note on this clonotype: A clone one base away is much larger, so this may be a read error. The chain is built from TRBV30 and TRBJ2-5; no reliable D call. Between the trimmed V and J ends, which lost 0 bases and 13 bases, there was a span of 12 bases. The CDR3 contains 11 residues. The V gene's germline CDR1 is GTSNPN and CDR2 SVGIG (reference sequence). DNA of the CDR3: TGTGCCTGGAGTGTCCCCAATAGCCCGTACTTC. Translated: CAWSVPNSPYF.

As to this clonotype: Possible read error: a much larger clone is one base away. The chain employs TRBV4-3 and TRBJ2-5, with D tentatively TRBD1 or TRBD2 (5 bases each). V lost 0 bases and J 8 bases, leaving 10 bases between the germline ends. The CDR3 sequence is 13 residues long. Germline V lookup: CDR1 LGHNA, CDR2 YSLEER. CDR3 sequence: CASSQDSWDTQYF. CDR3 DNA: TGCGCCAGCAGCCAAGATAGTTGGGACACCCAGTACTTC.

The sample holds many counts of this clonotype. V and J are TRBV27 and TRBJ1-1; 8 bases fit TRBD1. CDR3 length: 14 amino acids. The ends lost 3 bases at V and 3 bases at J; junction bases unmatched: 3. In germline, CDR1 is MNHEY, CDR2 SMNVEV (reference sequence). CDR3 amino acids: CASSLDRAHTEAFF. CDR3 nucleotide sequence: TGTGCCAGCAGTTTGGACAGGGCACACACTGAAGCTTTCTTT.

There are a few counts of this clonotype. V gene TRBV11-2 combines with J gene TRBJ2-1; 9 bases are shared with TRBD2. The V gene end was trimmed by 1 base and the J gene end by 4 bases; junction bases not matched to a gene: 8. Germline loops: CDR1 SGHAT, CDR2 FQNNGV. CDR3 size: 17 residues. The CDR3 sequence: CASSLGLGGGAYNEQFF. The CDR3 nucleotides are TGTGCCAGCAGCTTAGGTCTTGGCGGGGGGGCATACAATGAGCAGTTCTTC.

This clonotype appeared many times. The J gene is TRBJ1-5, the V gene TRBV29-1; D call uncertain. CDR3 length: 15 residues. V was shortened by 0 bases and J by 7 bases, with 16 bases between the two germline ends. Per germline, CDR1 SQVTM and CDR2 ANQGSEA. In DNA, the CDR3 is TGCAGCGTTGAAGATTGGAATTTTATGAACCAGCCCCAGCATTTT. Its protein product is CSVEDWNFMNQPQHF.

This clonotype showed up many times. The rearrangement uses TRBV9 and TRBJ2-2; 14 bases match TRBD2. There are 19 residues in the CDR3. Trimming cost V 4 bases and J 4 bases; bases outside gene matches: 12. CDR1 and CDR2 from the germline V gene are SGDLS and YYNGEE. CDR3 coding DNA: TGTGCCAGCAGCAACGGGGGACTAGCGGGAGTTACGGGCACCGGGGAGCTGTTTTTT. It yields the protein CASSNGGLAGVTGTGELFF.

On this clonotype itself: Possible read error: a much larger clone is one base away. The chain has TRBV20-1 and TRBJ2-6, with TRBD1 as a possible D gene (6 bases). The germline gives CDR1 DFQATT, CDR2 SNEGSKA (reference sequence). The CDR3 consists of 14 residues. V was pared by 5 bases and J by 2 bases, with 10 bases between. The CDR3 DNA reads TGCAGTGCTTCTGGGGGCGCTGGGGCCAACGTCCTGACTTTC. It specifies CSASGGAGANVLTF.

The chain is built from TRBV20-1 and TRBJ2-7, with TRBD2 matching 8 bases. The V segment lost 2 bases and the J segment 2 bases; nucleotides outside the gene matches: 5. Germline CDR1 reads DFQATT; CDR2 reads SNEGSKA (reference sequence). There are 14 residues in the CDR3. The CDR3 loop is CSARLSGTPYEQYF. The CDR3 DNA reads as TGCAGTGCTAGACTTAGCGGGACGCCCTACGAGCAGTACTTC.

Only a few counts were recorded for this clonotype. The rearrangement uses TRBV9 and TRBJ2-7; perhaps TRBD1 as D (7 bases). The V end lost 4 bases, the J end lost 2 bases, and 19 bases lay between the germline ends. This CDR3 is built from 16 residues. Per the germline V gene, CDR1 is SGDLS and CDR2 is YYNGEE. CDR3 coding DNA: TGTGCCAGCAGCCCCCTGGCGGGGACAGCGCCCTACGAGCAGTACTTC. Protein: CASSPLAGTAPYEQYF.

This clonotype has ten or more counts. The genes are TRBV6-5 and TRBJ2-5; D possibly corresponds to TRBD2 (6 bases). Germline V gene sequence: CDR1 MNHEY, CDR2 SVGAGI. The V end was cut by 7 bases, the J end by 7 bases, with 19 bases between. This CDR3 has 14 amino acids. The CDR3 here is CASTHGASATTQYF. The CDR3 DNA follows: TGTGCCAGCACCCACGGAGCTAGCGCAACGACCCAGTACTTC.

This clonotype was detected many times. The chain links TRBV4-3 to TRBJ1-1; D is perhaps TRBD1 (5 bases). V was pared by 0 bases and J by 6 bases, with 14 bases between. CDR3 length equals 15 residues. Germline CDR1 is LGHNA and CDR2 is YSLEER. The DNA of the CDR3 is TGCGCCAGCAGCCAAGATCTTGGGGCTGGATCTGAAGCTTTCTTT. Translating gives CASSQDLGAGSEAFF.

This clonotype was counted at least ten times. V and J are TRBV7-6 and TRBJ2-3; 8 positions agree with TRBD2. Germline V CDR1 and CDR2: SGHVS, FNYEAQ. V lost 5 bases, J lost 3 bases, and 10 bases stayed unmatched. The CDR3 has 16 residues. In DNA form, the CDR3 reads TGTGCCAGCAGCCTATACGTGACTAGCGAAACAGATACGCAGTATTTT. Translating gives CASSLYVTSETDTQYF.

Turning to this clonotype: Just one base apart from a much larger clone, this may be a read error. The chain carries TRBV2 and TRBJ1-1; no firm D call. The CDR3 spans 14 residues. Germline CDR1 SNHLY, CDR2 FYNNEI. V was cut by 5 bases and J by 1 base, with 11 bases left in between. The CDR3 loop is CASSSPLRNTEAFF. DNA of the CDR3: TGTGCCAGCAGTTCTCCACTTCGGAACACTGAAGCTTTCTTT.

This clonotype was counted ten times or more. At one end the junction does not follow the germline gene, possibly because of a read error. This rearrangement joins TRBV14 to TRBJ2-3; possibly TRBD2 for D (6 bases). The CDR3 consists of 17 residues. Germline V gene lookup returns CDR1 SGHDN and CDR2 FVKESK. CDR3 region: CASSQGISGGAKPPERF. For the CDR3, the DNA is TGTGCCAGCAGCCAAGGTATCTCTGGAGGGGCGAAACCCCCCGAACGTTTT.

As to this clonotype: It may be a read error: a sequence one base away is much more abundant. The J gene is TRBJ1-1, the V gene TRBV27; a possible D gene is TRBD1 (5 bases). The CDR3 covers 16 residues. Trimming removed 1 base from V and 3 bases from J, with 15 bases in between. Per germline, CDR1 MNHEY and CDR2 SMNVEV (reference sequence). The CDR3 here is CASSLLGVRQDTEAFF. For the CDR3, the DNA is TGTGCCAGCAGTTTATTGGGGGTTAGGCAGGACACTGAAGCTTTCTTT.

This sequence joins TRBV20-1 and TRBJ2-7; D remains unclear. The V and J ends lost 1 base and 4 bases respectively, with 11 bases between them. The CDR3 is 13 amino acids. CDR1 is DFQATT and CDR2 is SNEGSKA in the germline V gene (reference sequence). As DNA, the CDR3 is TGCAGTGCTAGAGTCCTGGATGAATACGAGCAGTACTTC. Its translation: CSARVLDEYEQYF.

This clonotype showed up many times. The genes are TRBV4-3 and TRBJ2-7, with D perhaps given as TRBD1 or TRBD2 (5 bases each). CDR3 length equals 14 residues. CDR1 and CDR2 from the germline V gene are LGHNA and YSLEER. V was cut by 1 base and J by 6 bases, with 13 bases left in between. CDR3: CASSQVRGEPEQYF. As DNA, the CDR3 is TGCGCCAGCAGCCAAGTAAGAGGGGAACCCGAGCAGTACTTC.

This clonotype was counted at least ten times. This chain joins TRBV4-3 and TRBJ1-2; 8 bases fit TRBD1. Germline trimming cut 0 bases from V and 8 bases from J; bases unmatched to any gene: 8. The CDR3 totals 15 residues. Looked up from germline, CDR1 is LGHNA and CDR2 is YSLEER. The CDR3 DNA follows: TGCGCCAGCAGCCAAGACGGGTCAGGGGGCGAGGGCTACACCTTC. This sequence encodes CASSQDGSGGEGYTF.

The table lists this clonotype with many counts. The chain employs TRBV28 and TRBJ1-5, with a tentative D call TRBD1 (5 bases). Trimming removed 3 bases from V and 6 bases from J, with 21 bases in between. The CDR3 has 17 residues. CDR1 and CDR2 (germline): MDHEN, SYDVKM. In DNA, the CDR3 is TGTGCCAGCAGTTTTACTCCCGCGAGGGGAGGAGGTCAGCCCCAGCATTTT. It encodes CASSFTPARGGGQPQHF.

This clonotype has more than one count but fewer than ten. The chain has TRBV7-9 and TRBJ2-1; no clear D. The CDR3 has 12 residues. Per germline, CDR1 SEHNR and CDR2 FQNEAQ (reference sequence). The V end lost 2 bases, the J end lost 7 bases, and 6 bases lay between the germline ends. Here the CDR3 reads CASSLMGNEQFF. The CDR3 coding sequence is TGTGCCAGCAGCTTAATGGGAAATGAGCAGTTCTTC.

This clonotype appeared many times. The V and J genes are TRBV2 and TRBJ2-1; possible D gene TRBD2, 6 bases. V dropped 6 bases and J dropped 8 bases, with 14 bases sitting between them. The CDR3 loop spans 13 amino acids. Germline V gives CDR1 SNHLY, CDR2 FYNNEI. The CDR3 nucleotides are TGTGCCAGCAGCCCTGTGGAGGGCTATGAGCAGTTCTTC. This codes for CASSPVEGYEQFF.

The rearrangement joins TRBV5-6 to TRBJ2-2, with D unresolved. In germline, CDR1 is SGHDT, CDR2 YYEEEE. V shed 0 bases and J shed 6 bases, with 18 bases lying between them. This CDR3 spans 17 amino acids. CDR3 sequence reads: CASSLEDSPHFAGELFF. The DNA for the CDR3 is TGTGCCAGCAGCTTGGAGGATTCACCCCATTTCGCCGGGGAGCTGTTTTTT. Using reference TRBV5-6 and TRBJ2-2 for the parts outside the CDR3, the full variable domain is DAGVTQSPTHLIKTRGQQVTLRCSPKSGHDTVSWYQQALGQGPQFIFQYYEEEERQRGNFPDRFSGHQFPNYSSELNVNALLLGDSALYLCASSLEDSPHFAGELFFGEGSRLTVL.

Only a few counts were recorded for this clonotype. This sequence joins TRBV6-2 or TRBV6-3 and TRBJ2-1, with TRBD2 matching over 11 bases. Looked up from germline, CDR1 is MNHEY and CDR2 is SVGEGT. This CDR3 region has 15 residues. The V segment lost 5 bases and the J segment 6 bases; nucleotides outside the gene matches: 6. CDR3 sequence (DNA): TGTGCCAGCAGTGATAGCGGGGGGGCCTGCAATGAGCAGTTCTTC. It translates to CASSDSGGACNEQFF.

The gene calls are TRBV19 and TRBJ1-1; unclear D gene. The germline CDR1 and CDR2 sequences are LNHDA and SQIVND (reference sequence). V was clipped by 1 base and J by 4 bases, with 7 bases between them. The CDR3 is made up of 13 amino acids. CDR3: CASSIGVGTEAFF. In nucleotides, the CDR3 is TGTGCCAGTAGTATAGGGGTTGGCACTGAAGCTTTCTTT.

Details on this clonotype: A read error may explain this, as a much larger clone is one base away. The V call is TRBV6-2 or TRBV6-3, the J call TRBJ1-6; 8 positions match TRBD1. Per germline, CDR1 MNHEY and CDR2 SVGEGT. The CDR3 is 18 amino acids. The CDR3 spells CASSPQWTGSSYNPPLHF. The DNA of the CDR3 is TGTGCCAGCAGTCCTCAGTGGACAGGGAGCTCCTATAATCCACCCCTCCACTTT.